This T cell receptor (beta chain) was captured in a study of blood T cell repertoires in COVID-19. Sequencing was performed with immunoSEQ multiplex PCR; in TCRdb, only in-frame clones are kept and a portion is missing. The sample carries 200,000 to 250,000 clones, around four fifths recorded once. Trimming took off 1 base at V and 1 base at J, with 11 bases between the two ends. The germline V gene has CDR1 SGHTA and CDR2 FQGNSA. This CDR3 is 16 amino acids long. The TCR originated in a woman in her 40s who had been exposed to COVID-19. Sequencing was done on a sample of PBMCs or T cells enriched from blood (not recorded which). This chain uses TRBV7-2 with TRBJ1-5; perhaps TRBD1 as D (5 bases). CDR3: CASSLGDSRSNQPQHF. The CDR3 DNA reads TGTGCCAGCAGCTTAGGAGACAGTAGAAGCAATCAGCCCCAGCATTTT. Full variable domain (rest looked up from reference TRBV7-2 and TRBJ1-5): GAGVSQSPSNKVTEKGKDVELRCDPISGHTALYWYRQSLGQGLEFLIYFQGNSAPDKSGLPSDRFSAERTGGSVSTLTIQRTQQEDSAVYLCASSLGDSRSNQPQHFGDGTRLSIL.